This T cell receptor beta chain was found in a study of glioma-infiltrating T cells after dendritic cell vaccination. Some clones are missing from TCRdb's copy, which holds only in-frame ones; the method was immunoSEQ multiplex PCR. Here the sample spans about 100,000 clones, approximately 80% being singletons. The CDR3 is made up of 16 amino acids. V was clipped by 4 bases and J by 2 bases, with 15 bases between them. Germline CDR1 and CDR2: MNHEY and SVGAGI. The source was blood, collected before dendritic cell vaccination. This receptor was obtained from a human donor with glioblastoma. The V call is TRBV6-5, the J call TRBJ1-5; possible D gene TRBD1, 5 bases. CDR3 bases: TGTGCCAGCAGTTTATCCTCAGGGATTCGCAATCAGCCCCAGCATTTT. Translating gives CASSLSSGIRNQPQHF.